These 21 T cell receptor beta chains originate from one sample sequenced in a study of blood T cells in healthy people across ages. It was with a sample-barcoded 5' primer and a J-beta primer mix that a second PCR of roughly 7 to 12 cycles was run. Each CDR3 protein is one row after TCRdb ran MiXCR on the 5' RACE reads. The table includes about 1.5 million distinct CDR3 sequences, around 42% detected once. Source material: blood. These receptors all stem from a woman aged 18-30 years in good health.

The chain uses TRBV14 and TRBJ2-3; D unclear. V lost 2 bases and J lost 5, with 11 bases in between. The CDR3 is 14 amino acids. CDR1 and CDR2 from the germline V gene are SGHDN and FVKESK. CDR3 in DNA: TGTGCCAGCAGCCAATGGGCGGATCGAGATACGCAGTATTTT. The encoded protein is CASSQWADRDTQYF. The full variable domain, its missing parts supplied by reference TRBV14 and TRBJ2-3, is EAGVTQFPSHSVIEKGQTVTLRCDPISGHDNLYWYRRVMGKEIKFLLHFVKESKQDESGMPNNRFLAERTGGTYSTLKVQPAELEDSGVYFCASSQWADRDTQYFGPGTRLTVL.

As regards this clonotype: Compared with germline, one end of the junction differs, possibly owing to a read error. This chain joins TRBV20-1 and TRBJ2-1; possibly TRBD2 for D (6 bases). CDR3 length: 14 amino acids. In germline, CDR1 is DFQATT, CDR2 SNEGSKA (reference sequence). CDR3 sequence reads: CSVRSAGTHNGQFF. CDR3 coding DNA: TGCAGTGTTAGAAGCGCCGGGACTCACAATGGGCAGTTCTTC.

There are a few counts of this clonotype. The V call is TRBV27, the J call TRBJ2-5; tentatively, D is TRBD1 (5 bases). This CDR3 comprises 11 residues. Germline CDR1 is MNHEY and CDR2 is SMNVEV (reference sequence). V gave up 7 bases and J gave up 11 bases, with 14 bases separating them. In nucleotides, the CDR3 is TGTGCCAGCATTCAGGGCAGTGAGCAGTACTTC. Amino acids: CASIQGSEQYF.

The CDR3 spells CAISESGGWSYNEQFF. CDR3 nucleotides: TGTGCCATCAGTGAGTCTGGCGGGTGGTCCTACAATGAGCAGTTCTTC. This chain uses TRBV10-3 with TRBJ2-1; D is possibly TRBD2 (5 bases). This CDR3 contains 16 residues. The germline V gene encodes CDR1 ENHRY and CDR2 SYGVKD. V shed 0 bases and J shed 1 base, with 10 bases lying between them.

This rearrangement joins TRBV20-1 to TRBJ2-1, with 7 bases lining up with TRBD2. The CDR3 is 12 residues long. The germline V gene encodes CDR1 DFQATT and CDR2 SNEGSKA (reference sequence). The ends lost 7 bases at V and 0 bases at J; junction bases unmatched: 0. DNA of the CDR3: TGCAGTGAGCGGGGCTCCTACAATGAGCAGTTCTTC. This sequence encodes CSERGSYNEQFF.

A few counts support this clonotype. The chain is built from TRBV5-1 and TRBJ2-3, with 10 positions matching TRBD2. Germline V gene data show CDR1 as SGHRS and CDR2 as YFSETQ. The length of the CDR3 is 18 residues. The J segment lost 5 bases and the V segment lost 3 bases, leaving 15 bases of the junction unmatched. CDR3 nucleotides: TGCGCCAGCAGCTCAGGGATCTCGAGCGGGGGGGAAGGAGATACGCAGTATTTT. Protein sequence: CASSSGISSGGEGDTQYF.

V gene TRBV6-1 combines with J gene TRBJ1-1, with 7 positions matching TRBD1. Germline trimming cut 8 bases from V and 5 bases from J; bases unmatched to any gene: 11. Germline CDR1 and CDR2: MNHNS and SASEGT. CDR3 size: 14 residues. CDR3 DNA: TGTGCCAGCGGTCAAGAGGGGGCGCGGACTGAAGCTTTCTTT. It codes for CASGQEGARTEAFF.

The rearrangement uses TRBV27 and TRBJ2-3; no definite D call. The germline gives CDR1 MNHEY, CDR2 SMNVEV (reference sequence). The CDR3 contains 16 residues. Between the trimmed V and J ends, which lost 6 bases and 6 bases, there was a span of 22 bases. The CDR3 loop reads CASRPFERRSADTQYF. The DNA of the CDR3 is TGTGCCAGCAGACCTTTCGAGCGTCGGTCGGCGGATACGCAGTATTTT.

The chain is built from TRBV3-1 and TRBJ2-7; D unclear. Matching the DNA end better, TRBJ2-5 makes the J call doubtful. Germline V CDR1 and CDR2: LGHDT, YNNKEL (reference sequence). The CDR3 is made up of 17 amino acids. The CDR3 protein is CASSQEAFSRIEETQYF. The CDR3 nucleotides read TGTGCCAGCAGCCAAGAGGCATTTTCGCGGATTGAAGAGACCCAGTACTTC.

The CDR3 region is CSARSVSQMNTEAFF. CDR3 bases: TGCAGTGCTAGATCAGTCAGTCAAATGAACACTGAAGCTTTCTTT. This chain links TRBV20-1 with TRBJ1-1, with no clear D. CDR3 length: 15 residues. From germline, CDR1 is DFQATT and CDR2 SNEGSKA (reference sequence). V was trimmed by 2 bases and J by 0 bases, leaving 13 bases between them.

The genes are TRBV30 and TRBJ2-3, with a weak D call TRBD1 (6 bases). The germline V and J ends were trimmed by 6 bases and 0 bases, with 13 bases remaining between them. The CDR3 totals 14 residues. The germline V gene has CDR1 GTSNPN and CDR2 SVGIG (reference sequence). The CDR3, as DNA: TGTGCCTGTGGGGGCAGTTCTAGCACAGATACGCAGTATTTT. Translating it yields CACGGSSSTDTQYF.

For this clonotype: Sequence at one end of the junction differs from germline and may be a read error. J is TRBJ2-2 and V is TRBV4-1; 7 positions agree with TRBD2. There are 17 residues in the CDR3. Germline-derived CDR1 and CDR2 are MGHRA and YSYEKL. The CDR3 sequence: CASSRRASGANTRELFF. The CDR3 nucleotides are TGCGCCAGCAGCCGCCGGGCTAGCGGAGCGAACACCAGGGAGCTGTTTTTT.

This chain uses TRBV19 with TRBJ2-5; 8 bases agree with TRBD1. This CDR3 contains 14 residues. Trimming removed 5 bases from V and 7 bases from J; junction bases left unmatched: 9. Per the germline V gene, CDR1 is LNHDA and CDR2 is SQIVND (reference sequence). CDR3 region: CASSSGQASGTQYF. The CDR3 coding sequence is TGTGCCAGTAGTTCGGGACAGGCCTCAGGGACCCAGTACTTC.

This clonotype was found many times. The CDR3 protein is CSASLWEASGLGASYEQYF. In DNA, the CDR3 is TGCAGTGCTAGCCTCTGGGAGGCTTCTGGCCTCGGAGCATCCTACGAGCAGTACTTC. V and J are TRBV20-1 and TRBJ2-7; weak D call: TRBD2 (6 bases). This CDR3 contains 19 residues. CDR1 DFQATT and CDR2 SNEGSKA come from the germline V gene (reference sequence). V was shortened by 3 bases and J by 1 base, with 28 bases between the two germline ends.

V usage is TRBV7-9 and J usage is TRBJ2-1; D unclear. V was trimmed by 1 base and J by 10 bases, leaving 11 bases between them. CDR3 length: 13 amino acids. Looked up from germline, CDR1 is SEHNR and CDR2 is FQNEAQ (reference sequence). CDR3 bases: TGTGCCAGCAGCTTAGAAGTACGCCAGGAGCAGTTCTTC. Amino acids: CASSLEVRQEQFF.

The gene calls are TRBV6-1 and TRBJ1-6; D not certain. V was shortened by 4 bases and J by 7 bases, with 17 bases between the two germline ends. The CDR3 contains 16 residues. The germline V gene has CDR1 MNHNS and CDR2 SASEGT. CDR3 loop: CASSAPGPWSNSPLHF. The CDR3 nucleotides are TGTGCCAGCAGTGCTCCGGGCCCCTGGAGCAATTCACCCCTCCACTTT.

This clonotype occurred a few times. The chain uses TRBV27 and TRBJ2-3, with TRBD1 matching 8 bases. V trimming: 3 bases; J trimming: 4 bases; junction bases outside the gene matches: 6. In germline, CDR1 is MNHEY, CDR2 SMNVEV (reference sequence). The CDR3 has 15 amino acids. CDR3 sequence reads: CASSLQGAQADTQYF. The CDR3, as DNA: TGTGCCAGCAGTTTGCAGGGGGCGCAAGCAGATACGCAGTATTTT.

This clonotype showed up just a few times. V and J are TRBV6-1 and TRBJ1-6, with D perhaps TRBD1 (5 bases). The CDR3 has 18 residues. Per germline, CDR1 MNHNS and CDR2 SASEGT. V lost 8 bases, J lost 0 bases, and 20 bases lay in between. CDR3 region: CASYPLWQTDSYNSPLHF. CDR3 in DNA: TGTGCCAGCTATCCCCTTTGGCAGACAGACTCCTATAATTCACCCCTCCACTTT.

The gene calls are TRBV5-1 and TRBJ1-2; no firm D call. Per germline, CDR1 SGHRS and CDR2 YFSETQ. The CDR3 loop spans 15 amino acids. V was cut by 4 bases and J by 8 bases, with 21 bases left in between. The CDR3 DNA sequence: TGCGCCAGCAGCACTTCCGGCAGCCCTCAAGCGGGCTACACCTTC. This gives the protein CASSTSGSPQAGYTF.

This chain connects TRBV20-1 to TRBJ1-1; 7 bases align to TRBD1. V lost 0 bases and J lost 1; bases outside the gene matches: 8. CDR1 and CDR2 from the germline V gene are DFQATT and SNEGSKA (reference sequence). The length of the CDR3 is 16 residues. The CDR3 loop reads CSARDPNRGENTEAFF. The CDR3 DNA reads as TGCAGTGCTAGAGATCCCAACAGGGGCGAGAACACTGAAGCTTTCTTT.

The chain recombines TRBV5-5 with TRBJ2-3; maybe TRBD2 (6 bases). The V and J ends lost 5 bases and 2 bases respectively, with 9 bases between them. The CDR3 length is 13 residues. Germline values: CDR1 SGHKS, CDR2 YYEKEE (reference sequence). The CDR3 loop reads CASREGNTDTQYF. The DNA for the CDR3 is TGTGCCAGCAGGGAGGGGAACACAGATACGCAGTATTTT.